One T cell receptor (beta chain) is described in this entry. This clonotype was picked up many times. Its target antigen remains unknown. No much larger clonotype is one base removed from it; base qualities were not supplied. This sample is drawn from a study of T cell repertoires in cytomegalovirus infection (dated by TCRdb to between 2018 and 2021). Concerning the study at large: Donor HLA type was relevant to the analysis, because carriage of CMV infection together with the matching HLA type was indicated by public TCR beta signatures.

General conclusions and limits of the study: The ex vivo response was dominated by HLA-C-restricted CMV-specific TCR beta clonotypes, which also provided the single most frequent clonotype in two of eight donors. Carriers of CMV infection plus the relevant HLA type were discriminated by the cumulative frequency of public TCR beta family members in the study cohort and in an independent roughly 400-donor cohort.

TCRdb shows the sequencer as Illumina HiSeq 1500. Starting from the raw public reads, TCRdb applied fastp trimming at Q25, assembled clones with MiXCR and retained in-frame beta chains. Every CDR3 protein is listed once, alongside the most common genes and DNA of its rows. This sample has about 200,000 distinct CDR3 sequences in its table, and 8.5% to 10% of those were observed once. The ten most abundant clones make up about 4.2% of the sample. Sequencing was performed on PBMCs. The sequence came from a human donor in good health (CMV status not recorded). Some clones in this sample may be carry-over from other donors' samples.

The bases are TGTGCCAGCAGCTTAGAAGGGCCCACTGAAGCTTTCTTT. This codes for CASSLEGPTEAFF. The chain is assembled from TRBV7-2 and TRBJ1-1, with the identity of the D gene unclear. V is cut by 1 base and J by 4 bases, and the space between the germline ends is 7 bases. The germline V gene gives CDR1 as SGHTA and CDR2 as FQGNSA. The CDR3 runs 13 residues from the cysteine to the phenylalanine. CDR3 DNA only is kept here, 39 bases in frame from base 1.